This T cell receptor (beta chain) was recorded in a study of blood T cell repertoires in COVID-19. Study-wide background: The United States, Italy and Spain supplied acute and convalescent COVID-19 samples. T cells, B-cell-depleted T cells, or PBMCs supplied cDNA or gDNA.

Germline-derived CDR1 and CDR2 are SNHLY and FYNNEI. This CDR3 has 12 amino acids. V dropped 5 bases and J dropped 9 bases, with 11 bases sitting between them. In the original analysis: Estimation of nucleated cell counts was performed using reference gene primer amplification. Sequencing used immunoSEQ multiplex PCR; TCRdb keeps in-frame clones, though not all of them. V and J calls and clone size are as listed in that table; D and trimming were resolved from the DNA. The repertoire holds around 100,000 clones, over 75% seen once, with around 13% in the top ten. The sequencing input was peripheral blood. The sequence was collected from a human donor in a cohort sampled during active COVID-19. This chain uses TRBV2 with TRBJ1-5; D ambiguous. The CDR3 sequence is CASSLPPRPQHF. As DNA, the CDR3 is TGTGCCAGCAGTCTTCCTCCGCGGCCCCAGCATTTT.